This is a list of T cell receptor beta chains from one sample in a study of beta chain features in type 1 diabetes. Measured with immunoSEQ multiplex PCR; TCRdb has only the in-frame clones, and not every one. The sample records 400,000 to 600,000 clones, about 32% being singletons. Source material: naive CD4+ T cells from blood. The origin of the receptors is a man aged 18 to 35 in good health. Each CDR3 is given with its conserved first and last residue. The order of the fields is clone size, D gene, J gene, V gene, CDR3 protein, CDR3 DNA. The D gene is left open where the match is weak. Clone size appears in some rows only: once, few, many, or a class for an expanded clone.

few	NA	TRBJ2-3	TRBV30	CAWRPDRDTQYF	TGTGCCTGGAGACCAGACAGAGATACGCAGTATTTT
NA	TRBD2	TRBJ2-7	TRBV4-3	CASSQETSGRSYEQYF	TGCGCCAGCAGCCAAGAAACTAGCGGGAGGTCTTACGAGCAGTACTTC
few	NA	TRBJ2-5	TRBV18	CASSPQQEPQETQYF	TGTGCCAGCTCACCGCAACAGGAGCCCCAAGAGACCCAGTACTTC
NA	TRBD2	TRBJ2-3	TRBV5-4	CASSWGLAYTDTQYF	TGTGCCAGCAGCTGGGGACTAGCGTACACAGATACGCAGTATTTT
NA	NA	TRBJ1-2	TRBV30	CAWTTTGGYTF	TGTGCCTGGACCACAACAGGGGGCTACACCTTC
NA	NA	TRBJ2-1	TRBV7-3	CASSPEQRDNEQFF	TGTGCCAGCAGCCCCGAGCAGAGGGACAATGAGCAGTTCTTC
NA	TRBD1	TRBJ2-6	TRBV28	CASRGGIGANVLTF	TGTGCCAGCCGAGGGGGCATTGGGGCCAACGTCCTGACTTTC
NA	TRBD1	TRBJ1-2	TRBV7-9	CASSPDRGGYTF	TGTGCCAGCAGCCCGGACAGGGGTGGCTACACCTTC
NA	NA	TRBJ2-5	TRBV7-2	CASSLAVGKETQYF	TGTGCCAGCAGCTTAGCGGTCGGAAAAGAGACCCAGTACTTC
few	NA	TRBJ2-7	TRBV9	CASSVALGTYLDF	NA
few	NA	TRBJ2-7	TRBV6-6	CASSRSNREITYEQYF	TGTGCCAGCAGCCGATCTAACAGGGAAATTACCTACGAGCAGTACTTC
few	TRBD2	TRBJ2-7	TRBV14	CASSQTTSGNGVRYEQYF	TGTGCCAGCAGCCAAACCACTAGCGGGAACGGTGTCCGTTACGAGCAGTACTTC
NA	NA	TRBJ1-1	TRBV7-9	CASSLGHDTEAFF	TGTGCCAGCAGCTTGGGCCATGACACTGAAGCTTTCTTT
NA	NA	TRBJ1-5	TRBV28	CASRTPRRVSAPQHF	TGTGCCAGCAGAACCCCTAGAAGGGTATCAGCGCCCCAGCATTTT
NA	NA	TRBJ1-2	TRBV30	CAWSVRGDYGYTF	TGTGCCTGGAGTGTGAGGGGGGACTATGGCTACACCTTC
NA	TRBD1	TRBJ2-5	TRBV6-5	CASTNRGQGWETQYF	TGTGCCAGCACCAACCGGGGACAGGGATGGGAGACCCAGTACTTC
NA	NA	TRBJ2-3	TRBV29-1	CSVGGGTRTDTQYF	TGCAGCGTTGGGGGCGGAACCCGCACAGATACGCAGTATTTT
NA	NA	TRBJ2-4	TRBV14	CASSQDTRLPKHF	TGTGCCAGCAGCCAAGATACGCGACTACCGAAGCACTTC
NA	TRBD1	TRBJ2-5	TRBV9	CASSVTGTGPQETQYF	TGTGCCAGCAGCGTAACCGGGACAGGGCCCCAGGAGACCCAGTACTTC
NA	NA	TRBJ2-4	TRBV11-3	CASSIPRYLENIQYF	TGTGCCAGCAGCATCCCGCGCTACTTGGAAAACATTCAGTACTTC
few	NA	TRBJ2-5	TRBV29-1	CSVEGGRQGTQYF	TGCAGCGTTGAAGGGGGACGGCAAGGGACCCAGTACTTC
NA	NA	TRBJ1-1	TRBV30	CAWTNRKTEAFF	TGTGCCTGGACTAACAGGAAGACTGAAGCTTTCTTT
few	TRBD1	TRBJ2-4	TRBV28	CASSLTGAIQYF	TGTGCCAGCAGTTTAACAGGGGCCATTCAGTACTTC
few	TRBD2	TRBJ2-7	TRBV14	CASSHVSTSGPYEQYF	TGTGCCAGCAGCCATGTATCGACTAGCGGGCCCTACGAGCAGTACTTC
few	NA	TRBJ2-1	TRBV4-2	CASSQDGVSSYNEQFF	TGTGCCAGCAGCCAAGATGGCGTGAGCTCCTACAATGAGCAGTTCTTC
NA	TRBD1	TRBJ2-3	TRBV7-2	CASSRPGQSTDTQYF	TGTGCCAGCAGCCGGCCGGGACAGAGCACAGATACGCAGTATTTT
NA	TRBD2	TRBJ2-4	TRBV7-2	CASTTTSGAKNIQYF	TGTGCCAGCACCACGACTAGCGGGGCCAAAAACATTCAGTACTTC
NA	NA	TRBJ2-3	TRBV6-6	CASSYTSTDTQYF	TGTGCCAGCAGTTACACCAGCACAGATACGCAGTATTTT
few	TRBD1	TRBJ1-4	TRBV15	CATSSAGTENEKLFF	TGTGCCACCAGCTCAGCCGGGACAGAGAATGAAAAACTGTTTTTT
NA	TRBD2	TRBJ2-7	TRBV7-9	CASSLTSASYEQYF	TGTGCCAGCAGCTTAACTAGCGCTTCCTACGAGCAGTACTTC
NA	NA	TRBJ2-1	TRBV4-2	CASSQVTDSYNEQFF	TGTGCCAGCAGCCAAGTGACAGACTCCTACAATGAGCAGTTCTTC
NA	NA	TRBJ2-3	TRBV7-2	CASSPGPQTDTQYF	TGTGCCAGCAGCCCGGGTCCCCAAACAGATACGCAGTATTTT
NA	NA	TRBJ2-5	TRBV5-1	CASSLAGTGQETQYF	TGCGCCAGCAGCTTGGCCGGGACTGGCCAAGAGACCCAGTACTTC
NA	NA	TRBJ2-1	TRBV9	CASSAGTPNNEQFF	TGTGCCAGCAGCGCCGGCACCCCCAACAATGAGCAGTTCTTC
NA	NA	TRBJ1-1	TRBV7-2	CASSLDSTEAFF	TGTGCCAGCAGCTTAGATTCAACTGAAGCTTTCTTT
few	NA	TRBJ2-3	TRBV15	CATSRDRGRDTQYF	TGTGCCACCAGCAGGGATCGTGGGAGGGATACGCAGTATTTT
few	NA	TRBJ2-3	TRBV30	CAWSPEVTQYF	TGTGCCTGGAGTCCGGAGGTTACGCAGTATTTT
NA	NA	TRBJ2-1	TRBV2	CASRRTGYNEQFF	TGTGCCAGCAGACGGACTGGCTACAATGAGCAGTTCTTC
few	TRBD2	TRBJ2-1	TRBV15	CATRKGGLASSSYNEQFF	TGTGCCACCAGGAAGGGGGGACTAGCGTCGAGCTCCTACAATGAGCAGTTCTTC
NA	NA	TRBJ1-4	TRBV6-5	CASSSLGPAGEKLFF	TGTGCCAGCAGTTCCCTAGGTCCGGCGGGAGAAAAACTGTTTTTT
few	NA	TRBJ2-7	TRBV30	CAWSAYYEQYF	TGTGCCTGGAGTGCCTACTACGAGCAGTACTTC
NA	NA	TRBJ2-1	TRBV29-1	CSVEAGGNEQFF	TGCAGCGTTGAAGCTGGGGGGAATGAGCAGTTCTTC
few	NA	TRBJ2-7	TRBV7-9	CASSSSSVLDEQYF	TGTGCCAGCAGCTCCTCCTCGGTTTTAGACGAGCAGTACTTC
once	NA	TRBJ2-5	TRBV11-2	CASSPLKGLETQYF	TGTGCCAGCAGCCCACTTAAGGGGTTGGAGACCCAGTACTTC
NA	NA	TRBJ2-5	TRBV7-7	CASSRGLQETQYF	TGTGCTAGCAGCCGGGGACTGCAAGAGACCCAGTACTTC
NA	TRBD2	TRBJ2-1	TRBV5-1	CASRNLAGPNNEQFF	TGCGCCAGCCGGAATCTAGCGGGCCCAAACAATGAGCAGTTCTTC
once	TRBD1	TRBJ2-5	TRBV2	CAAMTGEETQYF	TGTGCCGCTATGACAGGGGAAGAGACCCAGTACTTC
NA	NA	TRBJ2-3	TRBV30	CAWQESPDTQYF	TGTGCCTGGCAGGAATCTCCAGATACGCAGTATTTT
NA	NA	TRBJ2-2	TRBV10-3	CAISANQGPEELFF	TGTGCCATCAGTGCGAACCAGGGGCCCGAGGAGCTGTTTTTT
NA	NA	TRBJ2-3	TRBV4-3	CASSQGRTSTDTQYF	TGCGCCAGCAGCCAAGGGCGAACTAGCACAGATACGCAGTATTTT
NA	TRBD1	TRBJ2-5	TRBV5-1	CASSTGTGGGLTQYF	TGCGCCAGCAGCACCGGGACAGGGGGCGGTTTGACCCAGTACTTC
NA	TRBD2	TRBJ2-7	TRBV5-1	CASRQIAGEAYEQYF	TGCGCCAGCAGGCAGATAGCGGGAGAGGCGTACGAGCAGTACTTC
NA	NA	TRBJ2-7	TRBV6-5	CASRLRGGLTYEQYF	TGTGCCAGCAGACTCCGTGGAGGGTTAACCTACGAGCAGTACTTC
few	NA	TRBJ2-1	TRBV19	CASSIPGLKYNEQFF	TGTGCCAGTAGTATACCGGGTTTGAAGTACAATGAGCAGTTCTTC
few	TRBD2	TRBJ2-1	TRBV9	CASSPRAGGPGEQFF	TGTGCCAGCAGCCCCCGGGCGGGAGGGCCAGGGGAGCAGTTCTTC
few	TRBD2	TRBJ2-7	TRBV7-2	CASSPWGGEQYF	TGTGCCAGCAGCCCATGGGGGGGCGAGCAGTACTTC
NA	NA	TRBJ2-5	TRBV7-8	CASSLRLPQETQYF	TGTGCCAGCAGCTTACGACTACCACAAGAGACCCAGTACTTC
few	NA	TRBJ2-7	TRBV11-2	CASSLAILPEQYF	TGTGCCAGCAGCTTAGCCATTCTCCCGGAGCAGTACTTC
NA	TRBD2	TRBJ2-5	TRBV7-2	CASRRGGQETQYF	TGTGCCAGCAGAAGGGGAGGGCAAGAGACCCAGTACTTC
NA	NA	TRBJ2-3	TRBV30	CAWSPISTDTQYF	TGTGCCTGGAGTCCCATCTCCACAGATACGCAGTATTTT